Listed here are 7 T cell receptor beta chains from one sample, sequenced in a study of T cells after yellow fever vaccination. TCRdb reprocessed the 5' RACE reads via MiXCR and lists one record per CDR3 protein. The table has more than 300,000 distinct CDR3 sequences, roughly 10% seen once. Sequencing used CD4+ T cells sorted from PBMCs, obtained 45 days after the yellow fever booster vaccination. The receptor source for this set is a man younger than 30 who received the YFV17D yellow fever vaccine.

This clonotype has ten or more counts. The J gene is TRBJ1-5, the V gene TRBV10-3; no definite D call. The CDR3 spans 14 residues. The germline V and J ends were trimmed by 0 bases and 5 bases, with 8 bases remaining between them. Germline lookup yields CDR1 ENHRY and CDR2 SYGVKD. The CDR3 region is CAISESGIYQPQHF. CDR3 coding DNA: TGTGCCATCAGTGAGTCTGGAATTTATCAGCCCCAGCATTTT.

The CDR3 nucleotides are TGTGCCAGCAGCTTAGTCCAGGCCGCCGAGCAGTACTTC. It is translated as CASSLVQAAEQYF. V is TRBV7-2 and J is TRBJ2-7; D remains ambiguous. The CDR3 contains 13 residues. V lost 1 base to trimming and J lost 6 bases, with 10 bases between them. CDR1 SGHTA and CDR2 FQGNSA come from the germline V gene.

In this sample, this clonotype turned up a few times. The chain employs TRBV7-9 and TRBJ2-1, with 8 positions matching TRBD2. With V trimmed by 8 bases and J by 0 bases, 3 bases remained unmatched. There are 14 residues in the CDR3. The germline V gene has CDR1 SEHNR and CDR2 FQNEAQ (reference sequence). The CDR3 coding sequence is TGTGCCAGCCACGCGGGGGGCTCCTACAATGAGCAGTTCTTC. Encoded protein: CASHAGGSYNEQFF.

This clonotype was counted at least ten times. The chain is built from TRBV5-1 and TRBJ2-5, with D possibly matching TRBD1 (6 bases). V lost 3 bases and J lost 5, with 11 bases in between. This CDR3 comprises 13 residues. Germline loops: CDR1 SGHRS, CDR2 YFSETQ. The CDR3 DNA sequence: TGCGCCAGCAGCTCTACAGGGTCGGAGACCCAGTACTTC. Translated: CASSSTGSETQYF.

This rearrangement joins TRBV20-1 to TRBJ2-3; the match to TRBD2 covers 12 bases. V shed 3 bases, J shed 3 bases, and the junction held 13 bases outside the gene matches. This CDR3 comprises 18 residues. Germline V gene lookup returns CDR1 DFQATT and CDR2 SNEGSKA (reference sequence). CDR3 sequence: CSARWLAGGPGLTDTQYF. The DNA of the CDR3 is TGCAGTGCTAGGTGGCTAGCGGGGGGGCCCGGCTTGACAGATACGCAGTATTTT.

Here the CDR3 DNA reads TGTGCCAGCAGCCCGCACCAGAACACTGAAGCTTTCTTT. Translated, it gives CASSPHQNTEAFF. The chain combines TRBV9 with TRBJ1-1; D call uncertain. The CDR3 loop spans 13 amino acids. CDR1 is SGDLS and CDR2 is YYNGEE in the germline V gene. V dropped 4 bases and J dropped 1 base, with 8 bases sitting between them.

About this clonotype: Mismatch with germline at one junction end may stem from a read error. CDR3: CASSLGGMSIF. The DNA for the CDR3 is TGTGCCAGCAGCTTAGGGGGAATGAGTATCTTC. The chain couples TRBV11-2 to TRBJ2-7; D gene ambiguous. The germline V gene encodes CDR1 SGHAT and CDR2 FQNNGV. CDR3 size: 11 residues.